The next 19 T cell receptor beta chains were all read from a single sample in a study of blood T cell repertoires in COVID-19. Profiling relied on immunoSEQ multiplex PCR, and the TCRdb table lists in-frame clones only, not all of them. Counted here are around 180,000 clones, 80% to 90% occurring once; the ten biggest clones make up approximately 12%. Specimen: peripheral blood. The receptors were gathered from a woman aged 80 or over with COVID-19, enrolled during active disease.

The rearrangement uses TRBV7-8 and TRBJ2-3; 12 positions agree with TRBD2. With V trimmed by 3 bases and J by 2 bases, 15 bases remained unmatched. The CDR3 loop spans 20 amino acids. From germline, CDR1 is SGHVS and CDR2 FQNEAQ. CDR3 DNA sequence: TGTGCCAGCAGCTTGGTCGGACTAGCGGGAAAGGTCTCTCTCACAGATACGCAGTATTTT. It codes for CASSLVGLAGKVSLTDTQYF.

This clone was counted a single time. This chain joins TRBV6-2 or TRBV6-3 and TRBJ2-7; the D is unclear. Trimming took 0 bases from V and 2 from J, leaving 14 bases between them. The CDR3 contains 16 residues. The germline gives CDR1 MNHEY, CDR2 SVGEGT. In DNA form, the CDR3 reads TGTGCCAGCAGTTACTCGCATAACCTTAGCACCTACGAGCAGTACTTC. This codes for CASSYSHNLSTYEQYF.

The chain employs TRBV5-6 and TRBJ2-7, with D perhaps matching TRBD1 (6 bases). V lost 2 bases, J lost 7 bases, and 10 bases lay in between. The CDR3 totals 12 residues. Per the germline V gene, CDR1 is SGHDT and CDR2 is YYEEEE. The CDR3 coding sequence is TGTGCCAGCAGCTTCCTCGACAGGGAGCAGTACTTC. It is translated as CASSFLDREQYF. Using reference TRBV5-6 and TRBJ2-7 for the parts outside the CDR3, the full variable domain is DAGVTQSPTHLIKTRGQQVTLRCSPKSGHDTVSWYQQALGQGPQFIFQYYEEEERQRGNFPDRFSGHQFPNYSSELNVNALLLGDSALYLCASSFLDREQYFGPGTRLTVT.

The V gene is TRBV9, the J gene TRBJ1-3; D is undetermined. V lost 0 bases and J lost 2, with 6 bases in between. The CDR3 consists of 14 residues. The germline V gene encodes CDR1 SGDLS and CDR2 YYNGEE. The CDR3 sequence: CASSVGSTGNTIYF. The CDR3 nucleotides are TGTGCCAGCAGCGTAGGGAGCACTGGAAACACCATATATTTT. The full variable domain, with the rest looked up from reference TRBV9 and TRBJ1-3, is DSGVTQTPKHLITATGQRVTLRCSPRSGDLSVYWYQQSLDQGLQFLIQYYNGEERAKGNILERFSAQQFPDLHSELNLSSLELGDSALYFCASSVGSTGNTIYFGEGSWLTVV.

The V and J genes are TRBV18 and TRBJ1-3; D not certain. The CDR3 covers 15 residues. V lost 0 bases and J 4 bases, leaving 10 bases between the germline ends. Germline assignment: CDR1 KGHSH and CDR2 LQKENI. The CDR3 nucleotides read TGTGCCAGCTCACCACCATCAGGAGGGGGAAACACCATATATTTT. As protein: CASSPPSGGGNTIYF. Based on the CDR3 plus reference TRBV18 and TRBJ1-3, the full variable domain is NAGVMQNPRHLVRRRGQEARLRCSPMKGHSHVYWYRQLPEEGLKFMVYLQKENIIDESGMPKERFSAEFPKEGPSILRIQQVVRGDSAAYFCASSPPSGGGNTIYFGEGSWLTVV.

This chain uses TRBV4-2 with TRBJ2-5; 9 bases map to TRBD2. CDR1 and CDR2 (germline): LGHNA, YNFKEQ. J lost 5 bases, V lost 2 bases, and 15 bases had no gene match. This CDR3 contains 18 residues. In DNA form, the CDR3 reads TGTGCCAGCAGCCAATTAAGATCTGGGCGGGGGGGCCACGAGACCCAGTACTTC. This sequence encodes CASSQLRSGRGGHETQYF.

CDR3 DNA: TGTGCCAGCAGCTTACGCCAGGGGCCCCAGGATACGCAGTATTTT. Translated: CASSLRQGPQDTQYF. The chain recombines TRBV11-3 with TRBJ2-3; D is possibly TRBD1 (6 bases). This CDR3 comprises 15 residues. Looked up from germline, CDR1 is SGHNT and CDR2 is YENEEA. V gave up 2 bases and J gave up 6 bases, with 15 bases separating them. Filled out from reference TRBV11-3 and TRBJ2-3, the complete variable domain reads EAGVVQSPRYKIIEKKQPVAFWCNPISGHNTLYWYLQNLGQGPELLIRYENEEAVDDSQLPKDRFSAERLKGVDSTLKIQPAELGDSAVYLCASSLRQGPQDTQYFGPGTRLTVL.

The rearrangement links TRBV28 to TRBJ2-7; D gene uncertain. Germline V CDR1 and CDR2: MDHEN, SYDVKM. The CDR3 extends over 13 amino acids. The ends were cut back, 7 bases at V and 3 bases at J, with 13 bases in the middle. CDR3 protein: CASMAEFRYEQYF. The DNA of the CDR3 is TGTGCCAGCATGGCGGAATTTCGCTACGAGCAGTACTTC.

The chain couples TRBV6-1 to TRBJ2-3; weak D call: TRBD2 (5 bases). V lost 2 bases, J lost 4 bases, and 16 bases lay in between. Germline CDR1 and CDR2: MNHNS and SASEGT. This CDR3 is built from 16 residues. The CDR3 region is CASSELGGSSADTQYF. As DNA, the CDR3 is TGTGCCAGCAGTGAACTTGGCGGGTCGAGCGCAGATACGCAGTATTTT.

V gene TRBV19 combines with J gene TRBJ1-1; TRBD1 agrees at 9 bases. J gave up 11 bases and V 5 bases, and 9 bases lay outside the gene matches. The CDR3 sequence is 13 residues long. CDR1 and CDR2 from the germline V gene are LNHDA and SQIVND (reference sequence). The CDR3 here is CASSPGQGTSAFF. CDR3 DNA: TGTGCCAGTAGTCCGGGACAGGGTACATCGGCTTTCTTT.

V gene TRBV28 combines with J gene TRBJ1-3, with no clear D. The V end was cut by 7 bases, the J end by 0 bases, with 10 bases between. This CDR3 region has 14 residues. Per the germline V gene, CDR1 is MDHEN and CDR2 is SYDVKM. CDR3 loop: CASTQAGSGNTIYF. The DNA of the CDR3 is TGTGCCAGCACCCAAGCGGGCTCTGGAAACACCATATATTTT.

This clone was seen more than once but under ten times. CDR3 residues: CASSLGQGSGRGYTF. The CDR3 DNA follows: TGTGCCAGCAGCTTAGGGCAGGGTAGCGGCCGGGGCTACACCTTC. The genes are TRBV7-2 and TRBJ1-2; perhaps TRBD1 as D (5 bases). Trimming left V 1 base short and J 8 bases short, with 17 bases between. The length of the CDR3 is 15 residues. Looked up from germline, CDR1 is SGHTA and CDR2 is FQGNSA.

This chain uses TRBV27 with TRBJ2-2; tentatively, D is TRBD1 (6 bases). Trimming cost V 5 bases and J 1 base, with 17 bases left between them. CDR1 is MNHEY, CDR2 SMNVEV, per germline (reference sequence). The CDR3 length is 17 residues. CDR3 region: CASSRQGTFMNTGELFF. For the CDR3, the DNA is TGTGCCAGCAGTAGGCAGGGGACCTTCATGAACACCGGGGAGCTGTTTTTT.

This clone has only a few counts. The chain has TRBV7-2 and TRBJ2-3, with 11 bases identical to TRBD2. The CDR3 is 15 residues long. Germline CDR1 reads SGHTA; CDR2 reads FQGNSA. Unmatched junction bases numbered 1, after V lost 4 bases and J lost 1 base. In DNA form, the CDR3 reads TGTGCCAGCAGCTCACTAGCGGGAGGCACAGATACGCAGTATTTT. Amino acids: CASSSLAGGTDTQYF. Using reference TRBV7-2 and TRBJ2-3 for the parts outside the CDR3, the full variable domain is GAGVSQSPSNKVTEKGKDVELRCDPISGHTALYWYRQSLGQGLEFLIYFQGNSAPDKSGLPSDRFSAERTGGSVSTLTIQRTQQEDSAVYLCASSSLAGGTDTQYFGPGTRLTVL.

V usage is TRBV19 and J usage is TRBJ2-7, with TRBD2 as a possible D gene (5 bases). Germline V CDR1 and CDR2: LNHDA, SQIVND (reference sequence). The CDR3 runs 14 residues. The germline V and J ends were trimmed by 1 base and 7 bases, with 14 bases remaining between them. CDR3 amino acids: CASSIVLEDWEQYF. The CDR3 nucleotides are TGTGCCAGTAGTATAGTACTTGAGGACTGGGAGCAGTACTTC.

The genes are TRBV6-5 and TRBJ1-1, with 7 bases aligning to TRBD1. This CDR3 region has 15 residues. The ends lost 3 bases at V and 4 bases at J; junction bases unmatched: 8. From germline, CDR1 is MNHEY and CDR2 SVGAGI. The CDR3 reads CASSYIGGRSTEAFF. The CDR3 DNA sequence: TGTGCCAGCAGTTATATAGGGGGCCGGAGCACTGAAGCTTTCTTT.

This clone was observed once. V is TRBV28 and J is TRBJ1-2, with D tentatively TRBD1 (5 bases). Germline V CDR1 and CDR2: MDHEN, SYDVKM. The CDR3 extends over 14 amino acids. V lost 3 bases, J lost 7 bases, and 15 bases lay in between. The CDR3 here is CASSFKGKWGGYTF. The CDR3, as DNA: TGTGCCAGCAGTTTCAAGGGGAAGTGGGGTGGCTACACCTTC.

CDR3: CATSSDRSRSYEQYF. The CDR3 DNA is TGTGCCACCAGCAGTGACAGGTCCCGATCCTACGAGCAGTACTTC. V is TRBV15 and J is TRBJ2-7; D perhaps matches TRBD1 (6 bases). V was trimmed by 3 bases and J by 1 base, leaving 13 bases between them. The CDR3 runs to 15 residues. The germline gives CDR1 LNHNV, CDR2 YYDKDF (reference sequence).

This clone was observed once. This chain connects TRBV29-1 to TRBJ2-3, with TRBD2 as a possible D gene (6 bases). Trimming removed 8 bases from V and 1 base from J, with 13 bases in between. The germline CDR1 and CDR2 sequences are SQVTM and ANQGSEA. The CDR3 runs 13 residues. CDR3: CSPRIAGTDTQYF. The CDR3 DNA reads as TGCAGCCCTCGGATAGCGGGCACAGATACGCAGTATTTT.